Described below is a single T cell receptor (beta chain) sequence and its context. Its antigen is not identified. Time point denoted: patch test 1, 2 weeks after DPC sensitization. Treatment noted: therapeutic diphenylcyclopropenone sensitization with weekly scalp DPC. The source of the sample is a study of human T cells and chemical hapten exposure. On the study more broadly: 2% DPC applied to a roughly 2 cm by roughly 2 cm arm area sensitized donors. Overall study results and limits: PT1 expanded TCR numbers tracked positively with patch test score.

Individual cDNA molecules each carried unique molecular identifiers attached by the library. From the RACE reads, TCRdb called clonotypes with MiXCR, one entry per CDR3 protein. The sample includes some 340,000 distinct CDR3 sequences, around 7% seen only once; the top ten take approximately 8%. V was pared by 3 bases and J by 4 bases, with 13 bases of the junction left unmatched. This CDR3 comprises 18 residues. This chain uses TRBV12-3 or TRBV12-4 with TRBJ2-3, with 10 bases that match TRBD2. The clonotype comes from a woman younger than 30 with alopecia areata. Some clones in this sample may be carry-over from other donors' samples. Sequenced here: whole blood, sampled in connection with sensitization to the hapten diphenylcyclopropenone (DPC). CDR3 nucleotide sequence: TGTGCCAGCAGTTTTGGTCTAGCGGGGGACGTCTCCTCAGATACGCAGTATTTT. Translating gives CASSFGLAGDVSSDTQYF.